Reported below is one T cell receptor beta chain. Its recognized antigen is unknown. Within one base of it there is no much larger clone, and no base qualities were kept. This entry is derived from a study of human T cells and chemical hapten exposure (dated by TCRdb to the early 2020s). Regarding the study in general: For sensitization, 2% DPC in acetone was applied to a 2 cm by 2 cm area of upper inner arm skin. Throughout the study period of roughly five months, patients also received therapeutic DPC doses to the scalp every week. Patch tests used Finn chambers with 0.01% DPC on the upper back, scored after 6 days by International Contact Dermatitis Research Group standards. The patient cohort, mostly female, included alopecia areata with under or over 50% scalp involvement, alopecia totalis and alopecia universalis. Libraries were pooled for sequencing, and per-sample TCR yields varied mainly because of small differences in library volumes within the pool. The study tracked peripheral blood TCR repertoire changes in vivo during primary and secondary sensitization to the hapten diphenylcyclopropenone (DPC) in alopecia patients. Blood samples were taken from patients before sensitization (week 0) and at 2, 6 and about 24 weeks after DPC sensitization. For TCR sequencing, blood came from about 28 alopecia patients at anywhere from one to four time points (pre-sensitization, 2, 6 and 24 weeks). The paper's findings and limits, for the study overall: DPC sensitization did not change the number of TCRs with a frequency above 1 in 1000, and there was no evidence of changes in global repertoire structure. Repeated subsampling changed both the strength of the expansion versus patch-test correlation and the threshold at which the correlation became significant. Significantly more large CDR3 similarity clusters were formed by expanded TCRs than by pre-sensitization or healthy control sets, consistent with antigen-driven responses. A positive correlation was found between the number of PT1 expanded TCRs and patch test score, with significance reached at thresholds 8, 16 and 32 but not 4. All patients had alopecia, a presumed autoimmune disease, so their immune response might differ from that of healthy individuals.

The library was produced with RACE. The sequencing machine was a NextSeq 500. During library preparation, unique molecular identifiers were attached to individual cDNA molecules so that TCRs could be counted in a quantitative, reproducible way. For every blood RNA sample, sequencing covered both the TCR alpha and TCR beta chains. As for how the authors treated the data: The median number of TCRs per sample was 90,000 to 100,000, ranging from 23,224 to 690,600. The Decombinator software suite was used to annotate the V, J and CDR3 of the TCR reads. For the PS versus PT1 abundance plots, all samples were subsampled to the same number of TCRs (28,000). TCRs were defined as expanded if absent before sensitization and observed at least eight times at the 2-week time point. TCRdb cleaned the public reads at Q25 with fastp, built clones with MiXCR and kept in-frame beta chains. Every CDR3 protein is listed once, alongside the most common genes and DNA of its rows. TCRdb's processing, not the authors', yielded these V and J calls. This sample lists around 330,000 distinct CDR3 sequences; 4.5% to 7% were detected once. Less than 9% of the sample belongs to the ten largest clones.

The sample's time point label, in plain terms: pre-sensitization, week 0. The treatment or condition label corresponds to: therapeutic diphenylcyclopropenone sensitization with weekly scalp DPC. Blood at each patch-test visit was drawn before the patch test was applied. Eligible patients were aged 18 to 70, diagnosed with alopecia, deemed suitable for DPC therapy, and excluded if pregnant. Unfractionated whole blood was collected in Tempus Blood RNA tubes, and total RNA was extracted from that blood. Reading from cysteine to phenylalanine, the CDR3 counts 13 amino acids. Solely the CDR3 DNA is kept, with 39 bases framed from the first base. From a lookup of the germline V gene, CDR1 and CDR2 are MGHRA and YSYEKL. Trimming at the junction amounts to 4 bases on V and 6 bases on J, and the germline ends lie 9 bases apart.

This sequence uses TRBV4-1 and TRBJ2-2; there is no confident call for the D gene. The TCR sequence derives from a woman under 30 with alopecia areata. Some clones in this sample may be carry-over from other donors' samples. Here the sequenced sample was whole blood, taken in connection with sensitization to the hapten diphenylcyclopropenone (DPC). At the DNA level, the sequence is TGCGCCAGCAGCCTGGGGTCGGCCGGGGAGCTGTTTTTT. The translation is CASSLGSAGELFF.